The 22 T cell receptor beta chains below all came from one sample that was sequenced in a study of a mutant IDH1 vaccine in newly diagnosed glioma. Generated by immunoSEQ multiplex PCR, the TCRdb table keeps only in-frame clones and is missing some. The data hold 30,000 to 35,000 clones, with about 87% observed a single time. Their antigen targets remain unknown. Time point in this sample: week 47, end of study. One vaccine dose held 300 ug of mutant IDH1 20-mer peptide and came with topical imiquimod. The source material was PBMCs, sampled from a glioma patient whose treatment included an IDH1 peptide vaccine. The receptors originated from a woman in her twenties or thirties with glioma.

V and J are TRBV9 and TRBJ1-1; D remains ambiguous. This CDR3 has 15 amino acids. Germline loops: CDR1 SGDLS, CDR2 YYNGEE. V dropped 0 bases and J dropped 1 base, with 10 bases sitting between them. CDR3 in amino acids: CASSVDGNGNTEAFF. CDR3 in DNA: TGTGCCAGCAGCGTAGACGGAAATGGGAACACTGAAGCTTTCTTT.

This chain connects TRBV6-6 to TRBJ1-5, with a possible D match to TRBD1 (5 bases). The CDR3 runs to 15 residues. CDR1 is MNHNY and CDR2 is SVGAGI in the germline V gene (reference sequence). With 7 bases removed from V and 6 bases from J, the gap between germline ends came to 19 bases. CDR3 sequence: CASTRDSDPGQPQHF. DNA of the CDR3: TGTGCCAGCACCCGCGACAGTGACCCCGGTCAGCCCCAGCATTTT.

The chain is built from TRBV2 and TRBJ1-4; D is undetermined. Germline lookup yields CDR1 SNHLY and CDR2 FYNNEI. Trimming removed 8 bases from V and 1 base from J, with 23 bases in between. This CDR3 has 18 residues. The CDR3 DNA reads as TGTGCCAGCTTTCCGGGCCCAGCGGAAATGGTAACTAATGAAAAACTGTTTTTT. Encoded protein: CASFPGPAEMVTNEKLFF.

V gene TRBV4-2 combines with J gene TRBJ1-4, with a weak D call TRBD1 (5 bases). Germline V gives CDR1 LGHNA, CDR2 YNFKEQ. The CDR3 is made up of 17 amino acids. The V and J ends lost 1 base and 7 bases respectively, with 19 bases between them. The CDR3 nucleotides are TGTGCCAGCAGCCAAGGAAAGGACTCGGGGCGCCCTGAAAAACTGTTTTTT. Protein sequence: CASSQGKDSGRPEKLFF.

This chain links TRBV10-1 with TRBJ2-5; D is uncertain. The germline V gene has CDR1 WNHNN and CDR2 SYGVQD (reference sequence). V lost 5 bases, J lost 0 bases, and 7 bases lay in between. This CDR3 is built from 13 residues. CDR3 loop: CASSPGHQETQYF. The CDR3 DNA is TGCGCCAGCAGTCCCGGCCACCAAGAGACCCAGTACTTC.

The CDR3 spells CASSLEGGFYGYTF. The CDR3 DNA follows: TGTGCCAGCAGCTTAGAGGGGGGCTTCTATGGCTACACCTTC. V and J are TRBV7-9 and TRBJ1-2; TRBD1 is a possible D gene (6 bases). Trimming cost V 1 base and J 4 bases, with 10 bases left between them. The CDR3 sequence is 14 residues long. Germline loops: CDR1 SEHNR, CDR2 FQNEAQ (reference sequence). Variable domain in full (rest from reference TRBV7-9 and TRBJ1-2): DTGVSQNPRHKITKRGQNVTFRCDPISEHNRLYWYRQTLGQGPEFLTYFQNEAQLEKSRLLSDRFSAERPKGSFSTLEIQRTEQGDSAMYLCASSLEGGFYGYTFGSGTRLTVV.

This clone was observed a few times. The V gene is TRBV2, the J gene TRBJ1-5, with TRBD1 as a possible D gene (5 bases). The germline V and J ends were trimmed by 4 bases and 9 bases, with 25 bases remaining between them. The CDR3 contains 17 residues. CDR1 is SNHLY, CDR2 FYNNEI, per germline. CDR3 loop: CASSGSSFTGRRGPQHF. The CDR3 DNA reads as TGTGCCAGCAGTGGGTCCTCATTTACAGGCCGCCGAGGGCCCCAGCATTTT.

V and J are TRBV27 and TRBJ1-5; no clear D gene. The germline V gene encodes CDR1 MNHEY and CDR2 SMNVEV (reference sequence). V was shortened by 2 bases and J by 3 bases, with 5 bases between the two germline ends. CDR3 length: 13 residues. CDR3 loop: CASSLITNQPQHF. The CDR3 DNA sequence: TGTGCCAGCAGTTTAATAACCAATCAGCCCCAGCATTTT.

The chain is built from TRBV10-3 and TRBJ1-2; maybe TRBD1 (5 bases). V lost 7 bases, J lost 4 bases, and 16 bases lay in between. Germline CDR1 ENHRY, CDR2 SYGVKD. The CDR3 extends over 14 amino acids. As DNA, the CDR3 is TGTGCCATCAACGCGGGGCCGCCTGTCTATGGCTACACCTTC. Its translation: CAINAGPPVYGYTF.

The rearrangement joins TRBV7-9 to TRBJ1-2, with 8 nucleotides matching TRBD1. The CDR3 has 16 residues. Losses at the gene ends were 5 bases for V and 1 base for J; bases not matched to a gene: 9. CDR1 SEHNR and CDR2 FQNEAQ come from the germline V gene (reference sequence). The CDR3 loop is CASSPILDRDNYGYTF. CDR3 sequence (DNA): TGTGCCAGCAGCCCTATCCTGGACAGGGATAACTATGGCTACACCTTC.

The V gene is TRBV5-4, the J gene TRBJ2-3; possibly TRBD1 for D (6 bases). CDR3 length: 12 residues. V lost 3 bases, J lost 5 bases, and 7 bases lay in between. The germline CDR1 and CDR2 sequences are SGHNT and YYREEE (reference sequence). CDR3 sequence (DNA): TGTGCCAGCAGCTGGGGGCGAGATACGCAGTATTTT. This sequence encodes CASSWGRDTQYF.

J is TRBJ1-1 and V is TRBV5-4, with D maybe TRBD1 (6 bases). The CDR3 runs 17 residues. Germline values: CDR1 SGHNT, CDR2 YYREEE (reference sequence). V was cut by 4 bases and J by 3 bases, with 22 bases left in between. The CDR3 region has the DNA TGTGCCAGCAGCCTGCAGGGGCCCCTCCCTACGGACACTGAAGCTTTCTTT. Its protein product is CASSLQGPLPTDTEAFF.

V usage is TRBV5-1 and J usage is TRBJ1-4; 7 nucleotides match TRBD1. Germline trimming cut 4 bases from V and 3 bases from J; bases unmatched to any gene: 6. Germline V gives CDR1 SGHRS, CDR2 YFSETQ. This CDR3 is built from 15 residues. The CDR3 DNA is TGCGCCAGCAGCGTGTCAGGGGGAGCTAATGAAAAACTGTTTTTT. Amino acids: CASSVSGGANEKLFF. The whole variable domain, filled in from reference TRBV5-1 and TRBJ1-4, reads KAGVTQTPRYLIKTRGQQVTLSCSPISGHRSVSWYQQTPGQGLQFLFEYFSETQRNKGNFPGRFSGRQFSNSRSEMNVSTLELGDSALYLCASSVSGGANEKLFFGSGTQLSVL.

This clone has only one observation. The chain employs TRBV27 and TRBJ2-7; D gene unclear. Trimming took off 3 bases at V and 0 bases at J, with 6 bases between the two ends. This CDR3 contains 13 residues. The V gene's germline CDR1 is MNHEY and CDR2 SMNVEV (reference sequence). CDR3 nucleotides: TGTGCCAGCAGTTTCAGCATCTCCTACGAGCAGTACTTC. Encoded protein: CASSFSISYEQYF.

V and J are TRBV30 and TRBJ2-1; 8 nucleotides line up with TRBD2. The germline V gene encodes CDR1 GTSNPN and CDR2 SVGIG (reference sequence). The V and J ends lost 0 bases and 9 bases, in that order; junction bases with no gene match: 13. The CDR3 has 16 amino acids. Here the CDR3 reads CAWSVGSGTSGGEQFF. The CDR3, as DNA: TGTGCCTGGAGTGTAGGGTCCGGGACTAGTGGGGGTGAGCAGTTCTTC.

The chain combines TRBV5-6 with TRBJ1-5; D remains unclear. Germline-derived CDR1 and CDR2 are SGHDT and YYEEEE. The CDR3 consists of 12 residues. Trimming pared 2 bases from V and 4 bases from J, leaving 4 bases between. The CDR3 here is CASSFRNQPQHF. In DNA form, the CDR3 reads TGTGCCAGCAGCTTCCGGAATCAGCCCCAGCATTTT.

The V and J genes are TRBV4-1 and TRBJ1-2; D gene uncertain. Germline CDR1 and CDR2: MGHRA and YSYEKL. The CDR3 has 14 amino acids. The V gene lost 0 bases and the J gene lost 4 bases, with 9 bases spanning the gap. CDR3 coding DNA: TGCGCCAGCAGCCAAGATCTGGTATCCTATGGCTACACCTTC. Translated: CASSQDLVSYGYTF.

This clone was picked up a small number of times. This rearrangement joins TRBV29-1 to TRBJ1-5; 8 bases fit TRBD1. CDR1 and CDR2 from the germline V gene are SQVTM and ANQGSEA. The V gene end was trimmed by 7 bases and the J gene end by 7 bases; junction bases not matched to a gene: 6. The CDR3 contains 12 residues. CDR3 in DNA: TGCAGCGCCACGACAGGGGAGCAGCCCCAGCATTTT. It codes for CSATTGEQPQHF.

This chain connects TRBV11-2 to TRBJ2-3; 8 bases line up with TRBD2. The CDR3 is 16 residues long. CDR1 is SGHAT, CDR2 FQNNGV, per germline. V shed 5 bases, J shed 6 bases, and the junction held 13 bases outside the gene matches. The CDR3 loop reads CASSPGGRGGRDTQYF. The CDR3 bases are TGTGCCAGCAGCCCCGGGGGTCGGGGGGGCCGGGATACGCAGTATTTT.

The V call is TRBV5-4, the J call TRBJ2-5; tentatively, D is TRBD2 (6 bases). This CDR3 is 13 amino acids long. V was pared by 5 bases and J by 3 bases, with 11 bases between. CDR1 and CDR2 from the germline V gene are SGHNT and YYREEE (reference sequence). CDR3 protein: CASSGGVEETQYF. In DNA form, the CDR3 reads TGTGCCAGCAGTGGCGGGGTTGAAGAGACCCAGTACTTC.

A word on this clone: One end of the junction is discordant with germline, which a read error may explain. The chain carries TRBV7-9 and TRBJ2-1; the D call may be TRBD1 or TRBD2 (6 bases each). This CDR3 is built from 14 residues. Germline CDR1 and CDR2: SEHNR and FQNEAQ (reference sequence). CDR3 loop: CASSLVGGPNEQFF. For the CDR3, the DNA is TGTGCCAGCAGTTTAGTCGGGGGCCCCAATGAGCAGTTCTTC.

The chain couples TRBV18 to TRBJ1-5; D ambiguous. The CDR3 extends over 13 amino acids. CDR1 is KGHSH, CDR2 LQKENI, per germline. Trimming cost V 3 bases and J 1 base, with 4 bases left between them. CDR3 amino acids: CASSPGSNQPQHF. The CDR3 coding sequence is TGTGCCAGCTCACCGGGAAGCAATCAGCCCCAGCATTTT. The whole variable domain, remainder taken from reference TRBV18 and TRBJ1-5, is NAGVMQNPRHLVRRRGQEARLRCSPMKGHSHVYWYRQLPEEGLKFMVYLQKENIIDESGMPKERFSAEFPKEGPSILRIQQVVRGDSAAYFCASSPGSNQPQHFGDGTRLSIL.